A single sample is the source of the 13 T cell receptor beta chains below, sequenced in a study of post-analysis software for immune sequencing data. Each TCR beta cDNA library carried unique molecular identifiers. Each CDR3 protein gets one entry after TCRdb re-called the PCR reads with MiXCR. The table shows about 820,000 distinct CDR3 sequences, with roughly 50% occurring only once. Points from the study as a whole: Higher frequency in patients than in controls was seen for five TRBV segments, with TRBV5-6, TRBV5-1 and TRBV20-1 among them.

For these receptors, no antigen is known. The specimen was blood. Every receptor here comes from a girl aged 5-17 years with multiple sclerosis.

The chain carries TRBV3-1 and TRBJ1-5; maybe TRBD1 (5 bases). V was pared by 4 bases and J by 0 bases, with 7 bases between. Germline V lookup: CDR1 LGHDT, CDR2 YNNKEL (reference sequence). The CDR3 has 14 residues. The CDR3 spells CASSRDVSNQPQHF. In nucleotides, the CDR3 is TGTGCCAGCAGCCGGGACGTTAGCAATCAGCCCCAGCATTTT.

The gene calls are TRBV15 and TRBJ2-4; D is undetermined. V lost 0 bases and J lost 5, with 8 bases in between. This CDR3 is 14 amino acids long. Germline lookup yields CDR1 LNHNV and CDR2 YYDKDF (reference sequence). The CDR3 DNA follows: TGTGCCACCAGCAGAGATTTTGGGGAAAACATTCAGTACTTC. Translation: CATSRDFGENIQYF.

The chain uses TRBV29-1 and TRBJ2-7; a weak D match, TRBD2 (6 bases). The CDR3 consists of 14 residues. V gave up 4 bases and J gave up 3 bases, with 16 bases separating them. Germline values: CDR1 SQVTM, CDR2 ANQGSEA. The CDR3 loop is CSVGELGGIYEQYF. CDR3 coding DNA: TGCAGCGTTGGAGAACTCGGAGGGATCTACGAGCAGTACTTC.

The rearrangement uses TRBV5-6 and TRBJ2-7, with TRBD1 as a possible D gene (6 bases). There are 15 residues in the CDR3. The V and J ends lost 5 bases and 0 bases respectively, with 15 bases between them. In germline, CDR1 is SGHDT, CDR2 YYEEEE. CDR3 sequence reads: CASRSGTTYSYEQYF. The CDR3 DNA reads TGTGCCAGCAGATCTGGGACAACCTACTCCTACGAGCAGTACTTC.

The chain joins TRBV5-1 to TRBJ2-5; 9 bases fit TRBD1. V shed 4 bases, J shed 1 base, and the junction held 5 bases outside the gene matches. CDR1 is SGHRS, CDR2 YFSETQ, per germline. The CDR3 has 15 residues. CDR3 nucleotides: TGCGCCAGCAGCACAGGGGGCGCGTTCCAAGAGACCCAGTACTTC. Protein sequence: CASSTGGAFQETQYF.

This clonotype showed up just once. The chain uses TRBV15 and TRBJ2-1; 15 bases agree with TRBD2. The last part of the DNA fits TRBJ2-7 better; the J call may be wrong. The length of the CDR3 is 19 residues. Germline V gene data show CDR1 as LNHNV and CDR2 as YYDKDF (reference sequence). CDR3 bases: TGTGCCACCAGCAGAGCCGGGACTAGCGGGAGGCCCTCCTACAATGAGCAGTACTTC. Encoded protein: CATSRAGTSGRPSYNEQYF.

This clonotype appeared a few times. V usage is TRBV29-1 and J usage is TRBJ2-1; 7 bases align to TRBD1. The germline V gene has CDR1 SQVTM and CDR2 ANQGSEA. This CDR3 comprises 11 residues. Losses at the gene ends were 8 bases for V and 6 bases for J; bases not matched to a gene: 4. The CDR3 DNA reads as TGCAGCCCGGGGACAGCCAATGAGCAGTTCTTC. It is translated as CSPGTANEQFF.

J is TRBJ1-2 and V is TRBV19; possible D gene TRBD1, 5 bases. V dropped 4 bases and J dropped 8 bases, with 11 bases sitting between them. In germline, CDR1 is LNHDA, CDR2 SQIVND (reference sequence). The CDR3 runs to 12 residues. CDR3 region: CASSRGTSGYTF. In nucleotides, the CDR3 is TGTGCCAGTAGTAGAGGGACGTCGGGCTACACCTTC.

The chain recombines TRBV7-8 with TRBJ1-2; a weak D match, TRBD1 (6 bases). The CDR3 has 17 residues. Germline loops: CDR1 SGHVS, CDR2 FQNEAQ. Trimming took 5 bases from V and 3 from J, leaving 22 bases between them. This CDR3 reads CASSAGGRDTRHYGYTF. The CDR3, as DNA: TGTGCCAGCAGCGCAGGCGGCCGGGACACCAGGCACTATGGCTACACCTTC.

This clonotype was seen a few times. The chain joins TRBV6-5 to TRBJ1-2, with a possible D match to TRBD1 (6 bases). CDR1 and CDR2 from the germline V gene are MNHEY and SVGAGI. Deletions cut 6 bases from V and 4 bases from J, with 9 bases between. This CDR3 spans 12 amino acids. CDR3 loop: CASRTGIYGYTF. The CDR3 coding sequence is TGTGCCAGCAGAACAGGGATCTATGGCTACACCTTC.

This clonotype has a single count. CDR3 region: CSVGVGTAYEQYF. Here the CDR3 DNA reads TGCAGCGTGGGAGTTGGGACAGCTTACGAGCAGTACTTC. The rearrangement joins TRBV29-1 to TRBJ2-5; 7 nucleotides agree with TRBD1. Judging by the DNA end, TRBJ2-7 fits better; the J call may be wrong. CDR1 is SQVTM, CDR2 ANQGSEA, per germline. The CDR3 loop spans 13 amino acids.

This clonotype was seen only a few times. The chain joins TRBV29-1 to TRBJ2-5; 11 positions match TRBD2. The end of the DNA is better explained by TRBJ2-7, so the J call may be wrong. Looked up from germline, CDR1 is SQVTM and CDR2 is ANQGSEA. The length of the CDR3 is 13 residues. Here the CDR3 reads CSVRSGGVYEQYF. For the CDR3, the DNA is TGCAGCGTCCGTAGCGGGGGGGTGTACGAGCAGTACTTC.

This clonotype was observed a handful of times. The chain uses TRBV29-1 and TRBJ2-7, with 10 bases that match TRBD1. CDR3 size: 14 residues. Germline CDR1 and CDR2: SQVTM and ANQGSEA. Losses at the gene ends were 4 bases for V and 5 bases for J; bases not matched to a gene: 8. The CDR3 coding sequence is TGCAGCGTTGTCCCCGGGACAGGGGTCGACGAGCAGTACTTC. Its translation: CSVVPGTGVDEQYF.